This entry describes one T cell receptor (beta chain). As yet, its antigen is unknown. Vbeta (60) and Jbeta (13) primers were used in the PCR. Clones were read by immunoSEQ multiplex PCR, and TCRdb kept only the in-frame ones, dropping some. The sample records more than 90,000 clones, about 76% being singletons. This sample was taken from a study of cytomegalovirus exposure and HLA in healthy donors. About the research overall: Earlier results showed 90 million to 120 million unique TCR beta sequences derived from approximately 170 million T cells.

Study-level results: A missense DCLRE1C variant was associated with V- and J-gene trimming of TCR beta chains in a later analysis, and an independent cohort replicated the association. The classifier reportedly diagnosed cytomegalovirus status with high specificity and sensitivity. Researchers reportedly found TCR beta sequences accurately predicted most subjects' HLA-A and HLA-B alleles.

CDR1 SGHAT and CDR2 FQNNGV come from the germline V gene. The CDR3 contains 15 residues. The V and J ends lost 3 bases and 0 bases respectively, with 12 bases between them. V and J are TRBV11-2 and TRBJ2-7, with D maybe TRBD1 (6 bases). Sequenced: PBMCs. The clonotype comes from a man aged 35-49 years in good health and CMV-seropositive. The CDR3 nucleotides are TGTGCCAGCAGCTTGGGACAACTACCCTCCTACGAGCAGTACTTC. Translating it yields CASSLGQLPSYEQYF.